The rows below give T cell receptor beta chains drawn from one sample of a study of radiotherapy plus CTLA-4 blockade in lung cancer. Only in-frame clones appear in the TCRdb table, and some are missing; sequencing was by immunoSEQ multiplex PCR. The sample shows tens of thousands of clones, 80% to 90% of them seen only once. The sequences come from peripheral blood, collected from a patient treated with radiotherapy plus ipilimumab. These receptors were obtained from a human donor with non-small cell lung cancer whose response to radiotherapy plus ipilimumab could not be evaluated. The conserved cysteine and the conserved F or W are not part of the CDR3 here. The order of the fields is J gene, V gene, CDR3 length, CDR3 protein.

TRBJ2-1 TRBV4-1 13 ASSQGGGVGYEQF
TRBJ2-7 TRBV10-1 11 ASSETLGGVQY
TRBJ2-4 TRBV2 14 ASSPRAGTGLNIQY
TRBJ1-1 TRBV4-3 12 ASSQDSRDTEAF
TRBJ1-2 TRBV28 14 ASSGQGNGKSYGYT
TRBJ2-3 TRBV7-9 13 ASSSGGPGTDTQY
TRBJ2-7 TRBV5-4 15 ASSHGTSGGDSYEQY
TRBJ2-7 TRBV6-6 13 ASSYLNRETYEQY
TRBJ1-4 TRBV15 12 ATSRVGGIEKLF
TRBJ1-1 TRBV6-5 14 ASSYSTRPLGTEAF
TRBJ2-5 TRBV7-9 12 ASSLQGGQETQY
TRBJ1-4 TRBV6-6 10 AGRLLGGELF
TRBJ2-2 TRBV7-8 13 ASSPLLGNTGELF
TRBJ2-2 TRBV7-9 16 ASSPRGQGSGNTGELF
TRBJ2-7 TRBV28 10 ASSSLSYEQY
TRBJ2-2 TRBV5-1 14 ASSFRPTGSTGELF
TRBJ2-1 TRBV7-2 13 ASSQTSGRNVEQF
TRBJ1-3 TRBV7-9 14 ASSLARTGRGNTIY
TRBJ1-5 TRBV6-1 11 ASSDGQGQPQH
TRBJ2-7 TRBV7-8 14 ASSRLAGETSYEQY
TRBJ2-7 TRBV28 13 ASSLKGLAGAEQY
TRBJ1-1 TRBV5-5 14 ASSSHPTGGITEAF